A selection of T cell receptor beta chains follows, all from one sample in a study of T cells in Graves' hyperthyroidism and ophthalmopathy. TCRdb processed the multiplex PCR reads anew with MiXCR; each CDR3 protein has one entry. The sample records around 720,000 distinct CDR3 sequences, roughly a third being singletons. The sequencing sample was made of blood. These receptors all stem from a woman aged 40 to 50 with Graves' hyperthyroidism. CDR3s include the opening cysteine and the closing phenylalanine or tryptophan. D genes are given only for firm matches. Clone size is shown for a subset of rows, as once, few, many or a class of expanded clone.

-	TRBV12-3/TRBV12-4	TRBJ1-2	few	TGTGCCAGCCGAGCGGGGGAGGGCGGCTACACCTTC	CASRAGEGGYTF
-	TRBV7-9	TRBJ2-7	many	TGTGCCAGCACCCTATCCCCTAGGGACGAGCAGTACTTC	CASTLSPRDEQYF
-	TRBV19	TRBJ2-7	-	TGTGCCAGTAGTATGGGGCAGATTTCCTACGAGCAGTACTTC	CASSMGQISYEQYF
-	TRBV20-1	TRBJ2-5	few	TGCAGTGCTAGAGATTCTAGTAGGGACGGGGGAGAGACCCAGTACTTC	CSARDSSRDGGETQYF
-	TRBV7-2	TRBJ2-7	-	TGTGCCAGCAGCCCCCAGGGGACTATCTACGAGCAGTACTTC	CASSPQGTIYEQYF
TRBD1	TRBV5-8	TRBJ2-5	-	TGTGCCAGCAGCGCCGGGACAGGGGGCATGGAGACCCAGTACTTC	CASSAGTGGMETQYF
TRBD1	TRBV6-1	TRBJ1-5	once	TGTGCCAGCGAGAGACAGGGGGTTGGTCAGCCCCAGCATTTT	CASERQGVGQPQHF
-	TRBV10-2	TRBJ2-7	many	TGCGCCAGCGGGGGAGGAGGCGAGCAGTACTTC	CASGGGGEQYF
-	TRBV10-1	TRBJ1-5	many	TGCGCCAGCAGTGAGAAAGACAGTTACAATCAGCCCCAGCATTTT	CASSEKDSYNQPQHF
TRBD1	TRBV12-3/TRBV12-4	TRBJ1-2	many	TGTGCCAGCAGCCAAAGGGGGCTCGGCTACACCTTC	CASSQRGLGYTF
-	TRBV15	TRBJ1-1	many	TGTGCCACCAGCAGGGCCAGGGCCACTGAAGCTTTCTTT	CATSRARATEAFF
-	TRBV2	TRBJ2-7	-	TGTGCCAGCGGTGAGTGGCAGGCGGCCTACGAGCAGTACTTC	CASGEWQAAYEQYF
TRBD1	TRBV10-3	TRBJ1-1	-	TGTGCCAGCAGTCCCCAGGACAGGGGAATGAACACTGAAGCTTTCTTT	CASSPQDRGMNTEAFF
-	TRBV7-2	TRBJ1-1	many	TGTGCCAGCAGTAGAACCTCGGACAGGAACACTGAAGCTTTCTTT	CASSRTSDRNTEAFF
-	TRBV4-3	TRBJ1-2	once	TGCGTCAGCAGCCAAGAGCGGGGGGGCTATGGCTACACCTTC	CVSSQERGGYGYTF
TRBD1	TRBV10-3	TRBJ2-2	few	TGTGCCATCAGTGAACAAGACAGGGACGGGGAGCTGTTTTTT	CAISEQDRDGELFF
-	TRBV20-1	TRBJ2-7	many	TGCAGTGCCGCTCCAGGGGAGGGGAATTTC	CSAAPGEGNF
TRBD1	TRBV4-3	TRBJ1-5	many	TGCGCCAGCAGCCAAGAACGCAGGGGGGATCAGCCCCAGCATTTT	CASSQERRGDQPQHF